These T cell receptor beta chains were read from a single sample in a study of blood T cell repertoires in COVID-19. Assay used: immunoSEQ multiplex PCR; TCRdb lists only in-frame clones, some missing. The sample holds just over 300,000 clones, roughly 87% seen once. What was sequenced was peripheral blood. The receptors stem from a man aged 18 to 35 with active or convalescent COVID-19. The CDR3 runs from the conserved cysteine through the conserved F or W. The order of the fields is D gene, clone size, J gene, V gene, CDR3 DNA, CDR3 protein. A D gene is named only where the DNA matches it firmly. Size is stated for part of the rows, as once, few or many counts, or as a class when the clone is expanded.

D: TRBD1; size: NA; J: TRBJ1-2; V: TRBV11-2; DNA: TGTGCCAGCAGCTTATCGGCAGGGGGAACCTATGGCTACACCTTC; CDR3: CASSLSAGGTYGYTF
D: NA; size: NA; J: TRBJ1-1; V: TRBV4-1; DNA: TGCGCCAGCAGCCAAGCGACAGTCGAGAACACTGAAGCTTTCTTT; CDR3: CASSQATVENTEAFF
D: NA; size: once; J: TRBJ1-4; V: TRBV10-2; DNA: TGCGCCAGCAGTGGGCAGGAATCAACTAATGAAAAACTGTTTTTT; CDR3: CASSGQESTNEKLFF
D: TRBD1; size: NA; J: TRBJ1-1; V: TRBV9; DNA: TGTGCCAGCAGCATGTCCCGGGACAGGGTTAATTCGGTCACTGAAGCTTTCTTT; CDR3: CASSMSRDRVNSVTEAFF
D: TRBD1; size: NA; J: TRBJ2-5; V: TRBV7-8; DNA: TGTGCCAGCAGCCAGACAGGGAGAAAGGAGACCCAGTACTTC; CDR3: CASSQTGRKETQYF
D: TRBD2; size: NA; J: TRBJ2-3; V: TRBV6-5; DNA: TGTGCCAGCAGTTATAGCGGGGGGAGGAAGACGCAGTATTTT; CDR3: CASSYSGGRKTQYF
D: TRBD2; size: NA; J: TRBJ2-7; V: TRBV19; DNA: TGTGCCAGTAACGAAGCGGGAGGGATGAACGAGCAGTACTTC; CDR3: CASNEAGGMNEQYF
D: NA; size: once; J: TRBJ1-2; V: TRBV4-1; DNA: TGCGCCAGCAGCCTACAGGGTAACTATGGCTACACCTTC; CDR3: CASSLQGNYGYTF
D: NA; size: NA; J: TRBJ1-1; V: TRBV28; DNA: TGTGCCAGCAGCTATGGGAACAGGATGAACACTGAAGCTTTCTTT; CDR3: CASSYGNRMNTEAFF
D: TRBD1; size: NA; J: TRBJ1-6; V: TRBV14; DNA: TGTGCCAGCAGCCAAACGGGGGCGTTCGGACAGGTCTCCTTT; CDR3: CASSQTGAFGQVSF
D: TRBD1; size: few; J: TRBJ1-5; V: TRBV2; DNA: TGTGCCAGCGGGCTAACAGGGGGCTCTCACCAGCCCCAGCATTTT; CDR3: CASGLTGGSHQPQHF
D: TRBD2; size: NA; J: TRBJ2-7; V: TRBV20-1; DNA: TGCAGTGCTAGTCAAGCGGGAGGAAACTACGAGCAGTACTTC; CDR3: CSASQAGGNYEQYF
D: TRBD1; size: NA; J: TRBJ1-5; V: TRBV19; DNA: TGTGCCAGTAGGATCGACAGGGGGCTAAATCAGCCCCAGCATTTT; CDR3: CASRIDRGLNQPQHF
D: NA; size: NA; J: TRBJ2-7; V: TRBV5-1; DNA: TGCGCCAGCAGCCTATGGGGAAGCAGGGGTACCTACGAGCAGTACTTC; CDR3: CASSLWGSRGTYEQYF
D: NA; size: NA; J: TRBJ1-2; V: TRBV2; DNA: TGTGCCAGCAGTTCGGTGCAGGGCAACTATGGCTACACCTTC; CDR3: CASSSVQGNYGYTF
D: TRBD1; size: NA; J: TRBJ1-2; V: TRBV6-1; DNA: TGTGCCAGCAGTGAAGCCGGGACAGAAATGCCCTATGGCTACACCTTC; CDR3: CASSEAGTEMPYGYTF
D: NA; size: NA; J: TRBJ2-5; V: TRBV5-4; DNA: TGTGCCAGCAGCTTGGGACAGTATCAAGAGACCCAGTACTTC; CDR3: CASSLGQYQETQYF
D: NA; size: NA; J: TRBJ2-3; V: TRBV7-7; DNA: TGTGCCAGCAGCTCTTTCGGTACAGATACGCAGTATTTT; CDR3: CASSSFGTDTQYF
D: NA; size: NA; J: TRBJ1-5; V: TRBV19; DNA: TGTGCCCGACCGAGCAGGGCCAGCAATCAGCCCCAGCATTTT; CDR3: CARPSRASNQPQHF
D: NA; size: NA; J: TRBJ2-4; V: TRBV28; DNA: TGTGCCAGCAGTTTAACCTCGGACACTATAGCCAAAAACATTCAGTACTTC; CDR3: CASSLTSDTIAKNIQYF
D: TRBD1; size: NA; J: TRBJ1-1; V: TRBV18; DNA: TGTGCCAGCTCACGGGACAGAAAGAACACTGAAGCTTTCTTT; CDR3: CASSRDRKNTEAFF
D: TRBD2; size: NA; J: TRBJ2-2; V: TRBV2; DNA: TGTGCCAGCAGAACTAGCGGGGGGGCCCGGACCGGGGAGCTGTTTTTT; CDR3: CASRTSGGARTGELFF
D: TRBD1; size: NA; J: TRBJ2-7; V: TRBV5-1; DNA: TGCGCCAGCAGCCGGGACAGCCCGTACGAGCAGTACTTC; CDR3: CASSRDSPYEQYF
D: TRBD2; size: once; J: TRBJ2-7; V: TRBV6-5; DNA: TGTGCCAGCCCCCCGGGGGGCTACGAGCAGTACTTC; CDR3: CASPPGGYEQYF
D: TRBD1; size: NA; J: TRBJ1-6; V: TRBV7-2; DNA: TGTGCCAGCAGCCCACAGGGGGCAGATAATTCACCCCTCCACTTT; CDR3: CASSPQGADNSPLHF
D: NA; size: NA; J: TRBJ1-2; V: TRBV7-3; DNA: TGTGCCAGCAGCTTATCACCTAAGCACTATGGCTACACCTTC; CDR3: CASSLSPKHYGYTF
D: NA; size: NA; J: TRBJ2-1; V: TRBV5-5; DNA: TGTGCCAGCAGCGTACAGGGCAATGAGCAGTTCTTC; CDR3: CASSVQGNEQFF
D: NA; size: NA; J: TRBJ1-6; V: TRBV7-8; DNA: TGTGCCAGCAGCAGACAGAAGAGCTCCTATAATTCACCCCTCCACTTT; CDR3: CASSRQKSSYNSPLHF
D: NA; size: once; J: TRBJ2-6; V: TRBV6-5; DNA: TGTGCCAGCTCACTCAACTCTGGGGCCAACGTCCTGACTTTC; CDR3: CASSLNSGANVLTF